This record covers a single T cell receptor (beta chain). The antigen is unknown. This record comes from a study of shared clonotypes between healthy human individuals. The CDR3 extends over 14 amino acids. CDR1 is MGHRA, CDR2 YSYEKL, per germline. Trimming took 3 bases from V and 4 from J, leaving 9 bases between them. Profiled with immunoSEQ multiplex PCR; TCRdb holds only in-frame clones, not every one. Of hundreds of thousands of clones listed, 60% to 75% are singletons. Study findings and constraints: Incompleteness in sorted-subset sequencing, despite large depth, was shown by rarefaction.

The V call is TRBV4-1, the J call TRBJ2-2, with unresolved D. This clonotype was sampled from a woman aged 25-40 years in good health. Sample: memory CD4+ T cells sorted from blood. Subset of the sample: CD45RA-negative fraction. The CDR3 is CASSHVPFTGELFF. CDR3 bases: TGCGCCAGCAGCCATGTGCCTTTCACCGGGGAGCTGTTTTTT.